The entry below gives a single T cell receptor beta chain sequence along with its context. Its antigen is unidentified. After template switching added a universal primer site, the resulting cDNA carried unique molecular identifiers. Using its own MiXCR run on the 5' RACE reads, TCRdb lists one record per CDR3 protein. This table has some 320,000 distinct CDR3 sequences, approximately 13% appearing once. The CDR3 is made up of 15 amino acids. CDR1 is MDHEN and CDR2 is SYDVKM in the germline V gene. Losses at the gene ends were 3 bases for V and 4 bases for J; bases not matched to a gene: 3. This entry belongs to a study of identical twins. The study's findings and limits: Within twin pairs, the out-of-frame alpha sequences they shared showed excess low generation probability. Whereas memory repertoires showed no such difference, abundant cord blood beta clonotypes carried fewer insertions.

This sample was also put to use in a study of yellow fever vaccine responses in identical twins. That paper states: Reportedly, the T cell response mounted by twins to vaccine seemed partly convergent, partly personalized.

The chain combines TRBV28 with TRBJ2-2; 9 bases fit TRBD2. The source is a young woman in good health. Sequences were obtained from CD8+ T cells sorted from blood. CDR3 in amino acids: CASSLLAGLTGELFF. The CDR3 DNA follows: TGTGCCAGCAGTTTGCTAGCGGGACTCACCGGGGAGCTGTTTTTT.